Shown below are 19 T cell receptor beta chains from a single sample sequenced in a study of cytomegalovirus exposure and HLA in healthy donors. This PCR relied on a set of 60 Vbeta primers and 13 Jbeta primers. Method: immunoSEQ multiplex PCR; TCRdb's copy keeps in-frame clones and lacks some. Among approximately 190,000 clones, 75% to 90% were seen once, and the ten largest hold roughly 0.73%. The sample taken for sequencing was PBMCs. Receptor source: a woman in her late teens or twenties in good health and CMV-seronegative.

The chain has TRBV30 and TRBJ1-5; D call uncertain. Trimming left V 1 base short and J 7 bases short, with 11 bases between. This CDR3 is built from 13 residues. From germline, CDR1 is GTSNPN and CDR2 SVGIG (reference sequence). This CDR3 is CAWSARMGQPQHF. CDR3 nucleotides: TGTGCCTGGAGTGCCCGGATGGGCCAGCCCCAGCATTTT.

The rearrangement joins TRBV5-1 to TRBJ2-5; maybe TRBD1 (7 bases). V lost 4 bases and J lost 9, with 22 bases in between. The CDR3 totals 15 residues. Per germline, CDR1 SGHRS and CDR2 YFSETQ. CDR3 nucleotide sequence: TGCGCCAGCAGCCTCGGAGGGGGCGGGATGTTGGCCCAGTACTTC. This codes for CASSLGGGGMLAQYF.

The chain carries TRBV28 and TRBJ1-4; possibly TRBD1 for D (5 bases). The germline V gene encodes CDR1 MDHEN and CDR2 SYDVKM. The CDR3 contains 14 residues. The V end was cut by 6 bases, the J end by 5 bases, with 13 bases between. The CDR3 sequence: CASRPMGGNEKLFF. CDR3 bases: TGTGCCAGCAGGCCCATGGGGGGGAATGAAAAACTGTTTTTT.

This rearrangement joins TRBV28 to TRBJ2-2, with D maybe TRBD1 (5 bases). This CDR3 comprises 16 residues. Looked up from germline, CDR1 is MDHEN and CDR2 is SYDVKM. V shed 1 base and J shed 1 base, with 10 bases lying between them. For the CDR3, the DNA is TGTGCCAGCAGTTTATCCCTCCAGGGGAACACCGGGGAGCTGTTTTTT. Translation gives CASSLSLQGNTGELFF.

The gene calls are TRBV5-6 and TRBJ2-3, with D possibly being TRBD1 (5 bases). Trimming took 4 bases from V and 1 from J, leaving 19 bases between them. Per germline, CDR1 SGHDT and CDR2 YYEEEE. CDR3 length: 17 amino acids. The DNA of the CDR3 is TGTGCCAGCAGCCTAACTATAGGGGAATCGGGCACAGATACGCAGTATTTT. As protein: CASSLTIGESGTDTQYF.

Only one count was recorded for this clone. This chain uses TRBV5-8 with TRBJ1-2; TRBD1 matches 8 bases. With V trimmed by 4 bases and J by 4 bases, 6 bases remained unmatched. The CDR3 has 14 residues. Germline lookup yields CDR1 SGHTS and CDR2 YDEGEE. CDR3 protein: CASSDQGATYGYTF. The CDR3 nucleotides are TGTGCCAGCAGCGACCAGGGGGCCACCTATGGCTACACCTTC.

The V and J genes are TRBV19 and TRBJ1-1, with 9 bases matching TRBD1. This CDR3 spans 15 amino acids. Trimming removed 6 bases from V and 1 base from J; junction bases left unmatched: 6. Germline loops: CDR1 LNHDA, CDR2 SQIVND (reference sequence). CDR3 loop: CASRVPGQGNTEAFF. The CDR3, as DNA: TGTGCCAGTAGAGTTCCGGGACAGGGGAACACTGAAGCTTTCTTT.

The V and J genes are TRBV6-5 and TRBJ2-5; D unresolved. Germline V gene data show CDR1 as MNHEY and CDR2 as SVGAGI. With 3 bases removed from V and 1 base from J, the gap between germline ends came to 6 bases. The CDR3 consists of 13 residues. The CDR3, as DNA: TGTGCCAGCAGTTATAACAGCCAAGAGACCCAGTACTTC. Translating it yields CASSYNSQETQYF.

This sequence joins TRBV27 and TRBJ2-1, with a weak D call TRBD2 (6 bases). Trimming cost V 6 bases and J 8 bases, with 17 bases left between them. CDR3 length: 14 amino acids. Germline V gene sequence: CDR1 MNHEY, CDR2 SMNVEV (reference sequence). This CDR3 is CASRLAGGPYEQFF. The CDR3 nucleotides are TGTGCCAGCAGACTAGCTGGAGGGCCTTATGAGCAGTTCTTC.

This clone appeared a single time. The CDR3 region has the DNA TGCGCCAGCAGCCAAGATCCCGGGACAGCCCCTGGGTTGCGGGAGCAGTACTTC. It is translated as CASSQDPGTAPGLREQYF. The J gene is TRBJ2-7, the V gene TRBV4-1; 7 bases map to TRBD1. The ends lost 0 bases at V and 7 bases at J; junction bases unmatched: 18. Germline CDR1 and CDR2: MGHRA and YSYEKL. The CDR3 is 18 residues long.

V gene TRBV30 combines with J gene TRBJ1-1; D ambiguous. In germline, CDR1 is GTSNPN, CDR2 SVGIG (reference sequence). The CDR3 has 13 amino acids. V lost 4 bases, J lost 7 bases, and 16 bases lay in between. Here the CDR3 DNA reads TGTGCCTGGAAGAGGTTCATAGCCATTGAAGCTTTCTTT. This encodes CAWKRFIAIEAFF.

J is TRBJ2-3 and V is TRBV9; TRBD2 matches 10 bases. Germline-derived CDR1 and CDR2 are SGDLS and YYNGEE. V trimming: 3 bases; J trimming: 4 bases; junction bases outside the gene matches: 5. There are 15 residues in the CDR3. CDR3 in amino acids: CASSDLAGAPDTQYF. As DNA, the CDR3 is TGTGCCAGCAGCGACCTAGCGGGGGCCCCAGATACGCAGTATTTT.

The chain uses TRBV2 and TRBJ1-3, with a tentative D call TRBD1 (5 bases). Germline CDR1 reads SNHLY; CDR2 reads FYNNEI. V was pared by 9 bases and J by 4 bases, with 13 bases between. The CDR3 length is 13 residues. CDR3 residues: CAREGGVGNTIYF. In DNA, the CDR3 is TGTGCCAGAGAAGGAGGGGTCGGAAACACCATATATTTT.

V usage is TRBV5-1 and J usage is TRBJ2-1, with D unclear. Germline assignment: CDR1 SGHRS and CDR2 YFSETQ. V was shortened by 0 bases and J by 4 bases, with 5 bases between the two germline ends. This CDR3 has 13 amino acids. This CDR3 reads CASSLARYNEQFF. CDR3 sequence (DNA): TGCGCCAGCAGCTTGGCCAGGTACAATGAGCAGTTCTTC. The variable domain in full, with the rest retrieved from reference TRBV5-1 and TRBJ2-1, is KAGVTQTPRYLIKTRGQQVTLSCSPISGHRSVSWYQQTPGQGLQFLFEYFSETQRNKGNFPGRFSGRQFSNSRSEMNVSTLELGDSALYLCASSLARYNEQFFGPGTRLTVL.

The chain carries TRBV20-1 and TRBJ2-7; possible D gene TRBD2, 5 bases. V lost 5 bases, J lost 5 bases, and 10 bases lay in between. Germline V gives CDR1 DFQATT, CDR2 SNEGSKA (reference sequence). The CDR3 loop spans 11 amino acids. The CDR3 DNA reads as TGCAGTGCTGCCGTCGGGGACGAGCAGTACTTC. Protein product: CSAAVGDEQYF.

The gene calls are TRBV14 and TRBJ2-1; the D gene is possibly TRBD2 (5 bases). CDR1 SGHDN and CDR2 FVKESK come from the germline V gene. CDR3 size: 13 residues. V was cut by 1 base and J by 10 bases, with 11 bases left in between. The CDR3 DNA reads as TGTGCCAGCAGCCAAGTCGCTAGCTCCGAGCAGTTCTTC. Protein: CASSQVASSEQFF. The full variable domain, rest sourced from reference TRBV14 and TRBJ2-1, is EAGVTQFPSHSVIEKGQTVTLRCDPISGHDNLYWYRRVMGKEIKFLLHFVKESKQDESGMPNNRFLAERTGGTYSTLKVQPAELEDSGVYFCASSQVASSEQFFGPGTRLTVL.

For this clone: This CDR3 is also generated by other DNA sequences in the sample. This rearrangement joins TRBV29-1 to TRBJ1-5; maybe TRBD1 (5 bases). This CDR3 is built from 13 residues. Between the trimmed V and J ends, which lost 5 bases and 2 bases, there was a span of 10 bases. Germline lookup yields CDR1 SQVTM and CDR2 ANQGSEA. CDR3 nucleotides: TGCAGCGTTCAGGGAGGTGGCAATCAGCCCCAGCATTTT. Translating it yields CSVQGGGNQPQHF.

The chain joins TRBV30 to TRBJ2-5; no firm D call. The J call is in doubt because the DNA end fits TRBJ2-7 better. Germline CDR1 and CDR2: GTSNPN and SVGIG (reference sequence). The CDR3 consists of 12 residues. The CDR3, as DNA: TGTGCCTGGAGGGGCTATTCCAACGAGCAGTACTTC. Protein: CAWRGYSNEQYF.

The chain is built from TRBV7-3 and TRBJ1-1, with D unresolved. Germline V lookup: CDR1 SGHTA, CDR2 FQGTGA. The CDR3 length is 13 residues. V lost 2 bases, J lost 0 bases, and 4 bases lay in between. CDR3 nucleotide sequence: TGTGCCAGCAGCTTATATCTGAACACTGAAGCTTTCTTT. This sequence encodes CASSLYLNTEAFF. The full variable domain, rest sourced from reference TRBV7-3 and TRBJ1-1, is GAGVSQTPSNKVTEKGKYVELRCDPISGHTALYWYRQSLGQGPEFLIYFQGTGAADDSGLPNDRFFAVRPEGSVSTLKIQRTERGDSAVYLCASSLYLNTEAFFGQGTRLTVV.